This T cell receptor (beta chain) came from a study of OX40 agonist ivuxolimab in advanced cancers. Some clones are missing from TCRdb's copy, which holds only in-frame ones; the method was immunoSEQ multiplex PCR. The table shows around 25,000 clones, with roughly 75% occurring only once. Trimming left V 5 bases short and J 5 bases short, with 15 bases between. Germline V gene lookup returns CDR1 MNHEY and CDR2 SVGAGI. The CDR3 has 14 residues. The sequence was obtained from an adult with an advanced solid tumor such as melanoma, head and neck, liver or kidney cancer. Sequenced material: CD4+ or CD8+ T cells sorted from blood, taken in a trial of the OX40 agonist ivuxolimab. This chain joins TRBV6-5 and TRBJ2-5; D may be TRBD1 (5 bases). The CDR3 sequence is CASSPNMGRETQYF. DNA of the CDR3: TGTGCCAGCAGTCCGAATATGGGGCGGGAGACCCAGTACTTC.